A selection of T cell receptor beta chains follows, all from one sample in a study of T cell responses to AZD1222 COVID-19 vaccine. Here immunoSEQ multiplex PCR was the method, and the copy in TCRdb shows in-frame clones only, minus some. The sample records about 76,000 clones, about 88% being singletons. The sample was peripheral blood, taken on day 0 of AZD1222 vaccination. Receptors were obtained from an adult in good health. Each CDR3 is given with its conserved first and last residue. Each record gives: V gene, J gene, CDR3 protein.

TRBV6-2/TRBV6-3,TRBJ2-7,CASSPLGQIPYEQYF
TRBV2,TRBJ1-2,CASSPDRGHGYTF
TRBV9,TRBJ2-5,CASSYGTAETQYF
TRBV28,TRBJ1-6,CASSPGRPFSPLHF
TRBV13,TRBJ2-3,CASHWRGTDTQYF
TRBV2,TRBJ1-2,CASTLLGTGGRGNTF
TRBV28,TRBJ1-2,CASSMSGTGYGYTF
TRBV6-6,TRBJ1-6,CASSYIDSPLHF
TRBV5-1,TRBJ2-2,CASSERSQGAGNTGELFF
TRBV6-2/TRBV6-3,TRBJ1-5,CASSSPGTVLNSNQPQHF
TRBV29-1,TRBJ1-3,CSVQGGLGPDTIYF
TRBV11-2,TRBJ1-3,CASSSAKGGLHTIYF
TRBV6-1,TRBJ1-2,CASSEAGQGASYGYTF
TRBV19,TRBJ1-6,CASRTALTSSYNSPLHF
TRBV6-5,TRBJ1-1,CASTSEYQGEAFF
TRBV30,TRBJ2-2,CAPLHLAGTGWTGELFF
TRBV5-8,TRBJ2-1,CASSLARASNEQFF
TRBV23-1,TRBJ2-2,CASTPDPISGELFF
TRBV7-2,TRBJ2-6,CASSFGQLRTGANVLTF
TRBV2,TRBJ1-6,CASSALGRNSYNSPLHF
TRBV6-5,TRBJ2-2,CASSKQTQNTGELFF
TRBV9,TRBJ2-1,CASSVDLINEQFF
TRBV5-3,TRBJ2-2,CARSLGPSGVNTGELFF
TRBV4-1,TRBJ1-1,CASSQVVPTGGGNTEAFF
TRBV27,TRBJ2-3,CASSGSPGGTQYF
TRBV2,TRBJ2-6,CASISSSGANVLTF
TRBV7-8,TRBJ2-1,CASSLGTGLYNEQFF
TRBV27,TRBJ1-6,CASNHGTGESPLHF
TRBV30,TRBJ2-5,CAWTHTRRGSQYF
TRBV14,TRBJ2-1,CASSQDLTSGSSYNEQFF
TRBV19,TRBJ1-4,CASSLQIRGQAREKLFF
TRBV7-2,TRBJ2-2,CASSLDSNLNTGELFF